This T cell receptor (beta chain) was retrieved from a study of beta chain features in type 1 diabetes. Germline CDR1 and CDR2: SGDLS and YYNGEE. The CDR3 has 13 amino acids. The V end was cut by 0 bases, the J end by 2 bases, with 3 bases between. In its sample, this clone was seen a few times. The whole isolated RNA underwent reverse transcription, so sequencing captured expressed TCRB transcripts. The protocol was immunoSEQ multiplex PCR, while the TCRdb copy is restricted to in-frame clones and leaves out a portion. Of 900,000 or so clones in the sample, roughly 15% were seen once. J is TRBJ2-1 and V is TRBV9; D uncertain. This receptor was taken from a woman between 18 and 29 years old in good health. The specimen sequenced was naive CD4+ T cells from blood. The CDR3 DNA follows: TGTGCCAGCAGCGTAGCTGCCTACAATGAGCAGTTCTTC. Residues: CASSVAAYNEQFF.